A few counts support the clone carrying this T cell receptor (beta chain). Its antigen is not identified. The sample originates from a study of vaccination and CD4 T cells after COVID-19. Cultured CD4+ T-cell DNA underwent Oncomine TCR Beta short-read sequencing. Each CDR3 protein gets one entry after TCRdb re-called the PCR reads with MiXCR. The data show 8,000 or so distinct CDR3 sequences, under 25% seen once. Treatment in this sample: roughly 11-day PBMC culture with coronavirus spike peptide pools or control peptides (ViraFEST assay). The CDR3 is 14 residues long. Trimming left V 1 base short and J 6 bases short, with 10 bases between. CDR1 is SSHAT and CDR2 is FNYEAQ in the germline V gene (reference sequence).

The chain couples TRBV7-7 to TRBJ2-1; D perhaps matches TRBD2 (5 bases). The source material was CD4+ T cells from blood, cultured in vitro, sampled after SARS-CoV-2 vaccination. The origin of this receptor is a human donor who had recovered from COVID-19. CDR3 amino acids: CASSLGRGRNEQFF. The CDR3 DNA sequence: TGTGCCAGCAGCTTAGGACGAGGGCGCAATGAGCAGTTCTTC. Full variable domain (missing parts from reference TRBV7-7 and TRBJ2-1): GAGVSQSPRYKVTKRGQDVTLRCDPISSHATLYWYQQALGQGPEFLTYFNYEAQPDKSGLPSDRFSAERPEGSISTLTIQRTEQRDSAMYRCASSLGRGRNEQFFGPGTRLTVL.